This entry is about one T cell receptor (beta chain). TCRdb's copy holds only in-frame clones and misses some; the assay was immunoSEQ multiplex PCR. The sample has around 36,000 clones, roughly 91% seen once; the top ten hold about 8%. Germline CDR1 is SGHDN and CDR2 is FVKESK. CDR3 size: 15 residues. V was clipped by 1 base and J by 7 bases, with 16 bases between them. The source of the sample is a study of T cell changes during pregnancy in multiple sclerosis. This specimen was CD8+ T cells from peripheral blood mononuclear cells, taken before pregnancy. This TCR was recovered from a female donor with multiple sclerosis, enrolled in a pregnancy study. V is TRBV14 and J is TRBJ1-1, with D maybe TRBD1 (5 bases). The CDR3 bases are TGTGCCAGCAGCCAAGCGGGGGGGTTTTTGGGTGAAGCTTTCTTT. Protein sequence: CASSQAGGFLGEAFF.